Shown below are 12 T cell receptor beta chains from a single sample sequenced in a study of blood T cells in healthy people across ages. With a J-beta primer mix and a sample-barcoded 5' primer, a second PCR ran about 7 to 12 cycles. From the 5' RACE reads, TCRdb called clonotypes with MiXCR, one entry per CDR3 protein. The table has approximately 600,000 distinct CDR3 sequences, about 54% seen once. The sequencing sample was made of blood. These receptors all stem from a man aged 55 to 70 in good health.

The V call is TRBV11-2, the J call TRBJ2-5, with D hard to call. Germline V gene lookup returns CDR1 SGHAT and CDR2 FQNNGV. V was cut by 1 base and J by 0 bases, with 9 bases left in between. This CDR3 is built from 15 residues. The CDR3 loop is CASSLVFRDQETQYF. In DNA, the CDR3 is TGTGCCAGCAGCTTAGTATTTAGGGACCAAGAGACCCAGTACTTC. Drawing the rest from reference TRBV11-2 and TRBJ2-5, the complete variable domain is EAGVAQSPRYKIIEKRQSVAFWCNPISGHATLYWYQQILGQGPKLLIQFQNNGVVDDSQLPKDRFSAERLKGVDSTLKIQPAKLEDSAVYLCASSLVFRDQETQYFGPGTRLLVL.

V is TRBV11-2 and J is TRBJ2-5; 8 bases fit TRBD2. V lost 7 bases and J lost 4; bases outside the gene matches: 5. The length of the CDR3 is 13 residues. Looked up from germline, CDR1 is SGHAT and CDR2 is FQNNGV. DNA of the CDR3: TGTGCCAGCAAACAGAGCGGGGGAGAGACCCAGTACTTC. This encodes CASKQSGGETQYF.

This clonotype was seen a handful of times. The chain is built from TRBV29-1 and TRBJ2-3; possibly TRBD1 for D (5 bases). The CDR3 runs to 14 residues. The germline V gene has CDR1 SQVTM and CDR2 ANQGSEA. The ends were cut back, 7 bases at V and 0 bases at J, with 14 bases in the middle. CDR3 loop: CSANYRSSTDTQYF. In DNA form, the CDR3 reads TGCAGCGCGAATTACAGGTCTAGCACAGATACGCAGTATTTT.

The CDR3 is CASSRTGTYGYTF. The CDR3 nucleotides read TGTGCCAGCAGCCGTACAGGGACCTATGGCTACACCTTC. The rearrangement joins TRBV12-3 or TRBV12-4 to TRBJ1-2; tentatively, D is TRBD1 (6 bases). This CDR3 is 13 amino acids long. V was shortened by 6 bases and J by 4 bases, with 12 bases between the two germline ends.

The V and J genes are TRBV20-1 and TRBJ2-4, with TRBD1 as a possible D gene (6 bases). The V gene lost 3 bases and the J gene lost 6 bases, with 24 bases spanning the gap. Germline CDR1 DFQATT, CDR2 SNEGSKA (reference sequence). The CDR3 is 17 amino acids. The DNA of the CDR3 is TGCAGTGCTAGCCGAACGTCAGGGGCAGGTCGTGGAAACATTCAGTACTTC. It yields the protein CSASRTSGAGRGNIQYF.

This clonotype was picked up one time. The rearrangement uses TRBV20-1 and TRBJ2-3, with 11 bases lining up with TRBD2. Unmatched junction bases numbered 13, after V lost 4 bases and J lost 4 bases. CDR1 is DFQATT, CDR2 SNEGSKA, per germline (reference sequence). The CDR3 has 17 amino acids. The CDR3 bases are TGCAGTGCTACGCGAGGGACTAGCGGCGTATTTGCAGATACGCAGTATTTT. It codes for CSATRGTSGVFADTQYF.

This chain joins TRBV29-1 and TRBJ2-1, with unresolved D. Germline loops: CDR1 SQVTM, CDR2 ANQGSEA. With 3 bases removed from V and 4 bases from J, the gap between germline ends came to 10 bases. CDR3 length: 13 residues. Here the CDR3 DNA reads TGCAGCGTTGACGGGCTGCCTTACAATGAGCAGTTCTTC. It specifies CSVDGLPYNEQFF.

This clonotype was counted once. The rearrangement links TRBV18 to TRBJ2-7; 10 bases agree with TRBD1. The ends lost 3 bases at V and 5 bases at J; junction bases unmatched: 10. Germline-derived CDR1 and CDR2 are KGHSH and LQKENI. CDR3 length: 16 residues. CDR3 residues: CASSPLAGQGYHEQYF. CDR3 nucleotides: TGTGCCAGCTCACCCTTGGCGGGACAGGGGTACCACGAGCAGTACTTC.

V usage is TRBV4-1 and J usage is TRBJ1-1; tentatively, D is TRBD1 (5 bases). The V gene's germline CDR1 is MGHRA and CDR2 YSYEKL. This CDR3 region has 16 residues. Trimming cost V 2 bases and J 4 bases, with 17 bases left between them. The CDR3 region is CASSQTGPPRPTEAFF. CDR3 bases: TGCGCCAGCAGCCAAACGGGACCTCCCAGGCCCACTGAAGCTTTCTTT.

V gene TRBV29-1 combines with J gene TRBJ1-2, with 8 bases lining up with TRBD1. CDR1 and CDR2 (germline): SQVTM, ANQGSEA. V shed 0 bases and J 4 bases; nucleotides not matched to a gene: 7. This CDR3 is 15 amino acids long. The DNA of the CDR3 is TGCAGCGTTGAAGACGACAGGGGTCGGCTCTATGGCTACACCTTC. Protein product: CSVEDDRGRLYGYTF.

A single count supports this clonotype. The genes are TRBV29-1 and TRBJ1-1; D is ambiguous. Per the germline V gene, CDR1 is SQVTM and CDR2 is ANQGSEA. V was pared by 0 bases and J by 2 bases, with 7 bases between. The CDR3 has 13 residues. The DNA of the CDR3 is TGCAGCGTTGAAGAGGGCCCAAACACTGAAGCTTTCTTT. Encoded protein: CSVEEGPNTEAFF.

The CDR3 protein is CASRPRQGRTEAFF. The DNA for the CDR3 is TGTGCCTCCCGACCTCGACAGGGAAGAACTGAAGCTTTCTTT. This chain joins TRBV7-8 and TRBJ1-1, with 7 bases identical to TRBD1. The V and J ends lost 11 bases and 5 bases, in that order; junction bases with no gene match: 14. This CDR3 has 14 amino acids. Germline assignment: CDR1 SGHVS and CDR2 FQNEAQ.